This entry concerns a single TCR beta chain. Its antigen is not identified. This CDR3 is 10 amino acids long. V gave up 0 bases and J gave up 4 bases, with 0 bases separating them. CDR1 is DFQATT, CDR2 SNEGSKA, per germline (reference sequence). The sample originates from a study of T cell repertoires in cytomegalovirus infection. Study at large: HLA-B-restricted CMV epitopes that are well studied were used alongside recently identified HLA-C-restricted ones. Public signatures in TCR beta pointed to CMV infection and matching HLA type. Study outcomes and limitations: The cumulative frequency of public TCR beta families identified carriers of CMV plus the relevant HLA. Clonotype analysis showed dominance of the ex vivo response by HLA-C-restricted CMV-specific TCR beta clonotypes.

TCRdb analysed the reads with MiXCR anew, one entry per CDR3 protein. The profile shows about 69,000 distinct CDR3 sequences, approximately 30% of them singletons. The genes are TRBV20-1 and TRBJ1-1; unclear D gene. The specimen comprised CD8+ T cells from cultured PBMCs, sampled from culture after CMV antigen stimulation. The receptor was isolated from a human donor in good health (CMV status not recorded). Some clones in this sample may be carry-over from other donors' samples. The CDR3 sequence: CSARDTEAFF. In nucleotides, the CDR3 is TGCAGTGCTAGAGACACTGAAGCTTTCTTT.